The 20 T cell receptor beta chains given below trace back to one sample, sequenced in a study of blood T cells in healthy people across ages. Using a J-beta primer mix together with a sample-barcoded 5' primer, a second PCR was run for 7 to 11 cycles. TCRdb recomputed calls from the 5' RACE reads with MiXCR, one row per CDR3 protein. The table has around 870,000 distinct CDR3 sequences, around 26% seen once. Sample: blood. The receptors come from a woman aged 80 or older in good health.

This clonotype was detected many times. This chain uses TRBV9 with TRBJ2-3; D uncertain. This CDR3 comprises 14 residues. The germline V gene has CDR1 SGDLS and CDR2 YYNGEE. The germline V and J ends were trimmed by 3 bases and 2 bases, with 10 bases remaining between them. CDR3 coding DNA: TGTGCCAGCAGCGCCCTCACCTACACAGATACGCAGTATTTT. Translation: CASSALTYTDTQYF.

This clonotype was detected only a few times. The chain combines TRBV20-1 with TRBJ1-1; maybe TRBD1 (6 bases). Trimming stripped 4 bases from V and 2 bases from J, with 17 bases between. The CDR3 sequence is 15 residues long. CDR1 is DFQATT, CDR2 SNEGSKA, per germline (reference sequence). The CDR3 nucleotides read TGCAGTGCTACCCGGACAGCTACTCAAAACACTGAAGCTTTCTTT. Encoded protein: CSATRTATQNTEAFF.

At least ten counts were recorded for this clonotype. Here the CDR3 reads CASSAGWAAYEQYF. The CDR3 coding sequence is TGTGCCAGCAGCGCGGGATGGGCGGCTTACGAGCAGTACTTC. This chain joins TRBV7-2 and TRBJ2-7; tentative D call: TRBD2 (6 bases). The germline CDR1 and CDR2 sequences are SGHTA and FQGNSA. The V and J ends lost 5 bases and 4 bases respectively, with 15 bases between them. The CDR3 runs 14 residues.

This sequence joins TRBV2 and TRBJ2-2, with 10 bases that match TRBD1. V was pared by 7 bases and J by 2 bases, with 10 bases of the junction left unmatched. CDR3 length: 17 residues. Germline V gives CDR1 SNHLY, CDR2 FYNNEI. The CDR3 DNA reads TGTGCCAGCAAACAGTCCGGGACAGGGGTCAACACCGGGGAGCTGTTTTTT. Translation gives CASKQSGTGVNTGELFF.

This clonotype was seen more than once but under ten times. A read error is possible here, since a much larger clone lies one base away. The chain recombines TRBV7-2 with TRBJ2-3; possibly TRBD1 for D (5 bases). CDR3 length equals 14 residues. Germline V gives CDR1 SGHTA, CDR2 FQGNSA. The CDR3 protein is CACSLGFREDTQYF. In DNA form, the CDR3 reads TGTGCCTGCAGCTTAGGGTTCAGGGAAGATACGCAGTATTTT.

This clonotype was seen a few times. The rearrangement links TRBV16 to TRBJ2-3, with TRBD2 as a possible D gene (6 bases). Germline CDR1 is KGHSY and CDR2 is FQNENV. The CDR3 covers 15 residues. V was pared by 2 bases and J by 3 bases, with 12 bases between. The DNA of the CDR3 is TGTGCCAGCAGCCAAAAGCGGGCAGGGACAGATACGCAGTATTTT. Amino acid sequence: CASSQKRAGTDTQYF. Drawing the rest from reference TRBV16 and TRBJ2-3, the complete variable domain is GEEVAQTPKHLVRGEGQKAKLYCAPIKGHSYVFWYQQVLKNEFKFLISFQNENVFDETGMPKERFSAKCLPNSPCSLEIQATKLEDSAVYFCASSQKRAGTDTQYFGPGTRLTVL.

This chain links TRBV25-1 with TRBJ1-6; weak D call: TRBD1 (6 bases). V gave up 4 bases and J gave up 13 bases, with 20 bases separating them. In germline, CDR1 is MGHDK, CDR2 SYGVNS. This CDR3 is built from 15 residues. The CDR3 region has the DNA TGTGCCAGCAGTGCTCTACAGGGAGGGGGTTTGCCCCTCCACTTT. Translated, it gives CASSALQGGGLPLHF.

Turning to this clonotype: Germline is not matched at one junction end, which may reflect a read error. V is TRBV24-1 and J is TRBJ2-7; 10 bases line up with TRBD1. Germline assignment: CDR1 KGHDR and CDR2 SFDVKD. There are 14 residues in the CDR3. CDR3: CAASDSTGGNEQYF. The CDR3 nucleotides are TGTGCCGCCAGTGATTCGACAGGGGGCAATGAGCAGTACTTC.

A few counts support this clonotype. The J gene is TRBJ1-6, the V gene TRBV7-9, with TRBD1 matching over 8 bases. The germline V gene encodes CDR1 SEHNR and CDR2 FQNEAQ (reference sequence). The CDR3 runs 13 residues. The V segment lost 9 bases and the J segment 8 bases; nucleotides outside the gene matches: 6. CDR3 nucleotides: TGTGCCAGTCGGACAGGGAGGGATTCACCCCTCCACTTT. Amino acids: CASRTGRDSPLHF.

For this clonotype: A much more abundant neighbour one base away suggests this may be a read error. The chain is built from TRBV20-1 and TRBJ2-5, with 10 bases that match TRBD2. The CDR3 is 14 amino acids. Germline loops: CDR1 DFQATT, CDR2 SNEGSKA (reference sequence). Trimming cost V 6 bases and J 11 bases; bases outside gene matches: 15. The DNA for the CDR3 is TGCAGTGCCCTAGCGGGGGCTACATACAATGAGCAGTACTTC. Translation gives CSALAGATYNEQYF.

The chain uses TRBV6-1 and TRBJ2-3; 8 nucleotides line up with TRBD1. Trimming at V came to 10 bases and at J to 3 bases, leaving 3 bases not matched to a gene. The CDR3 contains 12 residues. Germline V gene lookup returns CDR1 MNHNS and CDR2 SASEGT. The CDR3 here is CATGGLTDTQYF. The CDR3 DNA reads TGTGCCACAGGGGGCCTGACAGATACGCAGTATTTT.

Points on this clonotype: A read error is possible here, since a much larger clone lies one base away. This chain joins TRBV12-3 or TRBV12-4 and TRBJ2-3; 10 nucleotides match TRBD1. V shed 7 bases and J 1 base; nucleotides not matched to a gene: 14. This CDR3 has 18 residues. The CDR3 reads CASTKPLGTGEGTDTQYF. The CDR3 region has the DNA TGTGCCAGCACCAAGCCGTTGGGGACAGGGGAGGGCACAGATACGCAGTATTTT.

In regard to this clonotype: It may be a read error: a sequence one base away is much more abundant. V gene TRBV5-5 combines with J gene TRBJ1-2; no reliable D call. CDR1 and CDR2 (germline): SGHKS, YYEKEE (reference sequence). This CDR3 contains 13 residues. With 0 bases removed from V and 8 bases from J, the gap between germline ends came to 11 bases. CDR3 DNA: TGTGCCAGCAGCTTGGCAGAGCGAGGGGGCTACACCTTC. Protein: CASSLAERGGYTF. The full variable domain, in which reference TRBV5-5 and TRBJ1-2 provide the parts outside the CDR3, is DAGVTQSPTHLIKTRGQQVTLRCSPISGHKSVSWYQQVLGQGPQFIFQYYEKEERGRGNFPDRFSARQFPNYSSELNVNALLLGDSALYLCASSLAERGGYTFGSGTRLTVV.

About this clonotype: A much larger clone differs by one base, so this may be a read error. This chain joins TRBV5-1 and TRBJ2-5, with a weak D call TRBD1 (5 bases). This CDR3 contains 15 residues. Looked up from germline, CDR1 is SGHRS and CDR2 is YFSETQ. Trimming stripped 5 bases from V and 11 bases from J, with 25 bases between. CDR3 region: CASSSGILSYNEQYF. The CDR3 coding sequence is TGCGCCAGCAGTTCAGGGATTCTCTCCTACAATGAGCAGTACTTC.

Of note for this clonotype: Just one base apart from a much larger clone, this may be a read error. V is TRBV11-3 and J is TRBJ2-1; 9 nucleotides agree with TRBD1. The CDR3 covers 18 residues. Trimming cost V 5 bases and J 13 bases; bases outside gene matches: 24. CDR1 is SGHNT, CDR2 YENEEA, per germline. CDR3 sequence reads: CASSPGRRGDRAQETQFF. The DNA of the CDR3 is TGTGCCAGCAGCCCGGGCCGTCGGGGGGACAGGGCGCAAGAGACCCAGTTCTTC.

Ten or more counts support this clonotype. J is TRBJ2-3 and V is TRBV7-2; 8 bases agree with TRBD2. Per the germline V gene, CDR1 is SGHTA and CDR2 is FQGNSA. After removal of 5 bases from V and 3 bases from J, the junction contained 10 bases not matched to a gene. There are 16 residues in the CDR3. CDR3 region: CASSLTRGGGTDTQYF. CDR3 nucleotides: TGTGCCAGCAGCCTAACCCGGGGGGGAGGAACAGATACGCAGTATTTT.

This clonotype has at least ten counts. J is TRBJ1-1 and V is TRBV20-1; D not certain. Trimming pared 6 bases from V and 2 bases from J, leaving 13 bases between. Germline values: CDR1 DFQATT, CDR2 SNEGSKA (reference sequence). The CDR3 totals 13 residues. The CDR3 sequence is CSAPRADNTEAFF. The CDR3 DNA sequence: TGCAGTGCCCCCCGGGCGGATAACACTGAAGCTTTCTTT.

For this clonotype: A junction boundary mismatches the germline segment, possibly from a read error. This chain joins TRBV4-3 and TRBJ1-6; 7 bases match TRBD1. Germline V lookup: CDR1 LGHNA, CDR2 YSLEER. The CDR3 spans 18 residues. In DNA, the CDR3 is TGCGCCAGCAGCCAGGTAGTAGACGGAGGGGGCTGGATTTCACCCCCCCACTTT. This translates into CASSQVVDGGGWISPPHF.

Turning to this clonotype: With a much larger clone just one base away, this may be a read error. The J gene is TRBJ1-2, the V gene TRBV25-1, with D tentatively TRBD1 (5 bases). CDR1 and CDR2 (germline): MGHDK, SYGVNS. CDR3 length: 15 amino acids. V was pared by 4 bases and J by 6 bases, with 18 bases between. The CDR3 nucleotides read TGTGCCAGCAGTGGAGGGACTTTAAACGGCCATGGCTACACCTTC. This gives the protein CASSGGTLNGHGYTF.

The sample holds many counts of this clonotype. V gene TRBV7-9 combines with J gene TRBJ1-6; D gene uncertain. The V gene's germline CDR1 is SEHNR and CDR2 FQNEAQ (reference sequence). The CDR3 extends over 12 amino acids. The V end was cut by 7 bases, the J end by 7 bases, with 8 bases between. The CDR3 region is CASKSENSPLHF. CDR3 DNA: TGTGCCAGCAAGTCAGAGAATTCACCCCTCCACTTT.